Presented here are 13 T cell receptor beta chains from one specimen sequenced in a study of Graves' ophthalmopathy and Graves' hyperthyroidism. The authors amplified TCR beta CDR3 regions, and they did so from RNA transcripts for repertoire sequencing. The library came from an HTBI-primed first-round RT-PCR and a second-round multiplex PCR. TCRdb reprocessed the multiplex PCR reads with MiXCR, giving one entry per CDR3 protein. The data hold a few hundred thousand distinct CDR3 sequences, with about 17% observed a single time. The sequenced sample was peripheral blood. Receptors were obtained from an adult woman with stable Graves' hyperthyroidism.

This clonotype appeared a single time. The rearrangement uses TRBV6-2 or TRBV6-3 and TRBJ1-5; no definite D call. The germline V and J ends were trimmed by 0 bases and 6 bases, with 6 bases remaining between them. The CDR3 consists of 13 residues. Per the germline V gene, CDR1 is MNHEY and CDR2 is SVGEGT. The CDR3: CASSYSPSQPQHF. The CDR3 DNA sequence: TGTGCCAGCAGTTACTCCCCCTCTCAGCCCCAGCATTTT.

This clonotype was picked up many times. This chain links TRBV30 with TRBJ1-6, with D unresolved. The CDR3 covers 15 residues. V lost 1 base and J lost 4, with 11 bases in between. Germline values: CDR1 GTSNPN, CDR2 SVGIG (reference sequence). The CDR3 loop is CAWSGGFGYNSPLHF. CDR3 nucleotides: TGTGCCTGGAGTGGAGGGTTTGGGTATAATTCACCCCTCCACTTT.

This clonotype was observed many times. The rearrangement uses TRBV28 and TRBJ2-5, with D uncertain. Per germline, CDR1 MDHEN and CDR2 SYDVKM. V dropped 2 bases and J dropped 2 bases, with 9 bases sitting between them. This CDR3 region has 14 residues. The DNA of the CDR3 is TGTGCCAGCAGTTTAGAATTCGTACAAGAGACCCAGTACTTC. Its translation: CASSLEFVQETQYF.

Ten or more counts support this clonotype. The rearrangement joins TRBV24-1 to TRBJ2-5, with 7 nucleotides matching TRBD1. Germline CDR1 reads KGHDR; CDR2 reads SFDVKD. With 7 bases clipped from V and 1 base from J, the junction kept 2 bases outside the gene matches. This CDR3 contains 13 residues. CDR3 in DNA: TGTGCCACCAGCGGACAGGCCCAAGAGACCCAGTACTTC. Protein sequence: CATSGQAQETQYF.

This clonotype occurred many times. This chain joins TRBV10-3 and TRBJ1-2; no definite D call. V lost 10 bases and J lost 3, with 6 bases in between. This CDR3 region has 10 residues. In germline, CDR1 is ENHRY, CDR2 SYGVKD. This CDR3 reads CATRDYGYTF. In nucleotides, the CDR3 is TGTGCCACCAGAGACTATGGCTACACCTTC.

The chain couples TRBV20-1 to TRBJ1-5; D is possibly TRBD1 (6 bases). The CDR3 loop spans 19 amino acids. Germline values: CDR1 DFQATT, CDR2 SNEGSKA (reference sequence). Between the trimmed V and J ends, which lost 6 bases and 0 bases, there was a span of 27 bases. The CDR3 here is CSAMPAAGEGVDSNQPQHF. The CDR3 nucleotides read TGCAGTGCGATGCCCGCGGCAGGGGAGGGAGTGGATAGCAATCAGCCCCAGCATTTT.

The gene calls are TRBV6-5 and TRBJ1-1, with TRBD1 matching over 7 bases. The CDR3 runs to 16 residues. The trim removed 0 bases at V and 1 base at J, leaving 5 bases unmatched. The germline V gene has CDR1 MNHEY and CDR2 SVGAGI. CDR3 sequence: CASSYSTTGKNTEAFF. CDR3 sequence (DNA): TGTGCCAGCAGTTACTCGACGACAGGGAAGAACACTGAAGCTTTCTTT.

This clonotype has a count of ten or more. One junction end disagrees with the germline gene, perhaps due to a read error. The rearrangement links TRBV28 to TRBJ2-4; TRBD2 aligns across 8 bases. In germline, CDR1 is MDHEN, CDR2 SYDVKM. This CDR3 comprises 16 residues. CDR3 in amino acids: CASSSGGVVAKNIKYF. CDR3 DNA: TGTGCCAGCTCCTCGGGGGGGGTCGTTGCCAAAAACATTAAGTACTTC.

This clonotype has a count of ten or more. The genes are TRBV20-1 and TRBJ2-5; D is possibly TRBD1 (5 bases). The length of the CDR3 is 15 residues. Germline V CDR1 and CDR2: DFQATT, SNEGSKA (reference sequence). With 4 bases removed from V and 3 bases from J, the gap between germline ends came to 18 bases. In nucleotides, the CDR3 is TGCAGTGCTACCACACTCTACAGGCCCGAAGAGACCCAGTACTTC. It is translated as CSATTLYRPEETQYF.

This clonotype was counted ten times or more. The chain recombines TRBV6-1 with TRBJ1-5; 8 bases agree with TRBD1. Germline values: CDR1 MNHNS, CDR2 SASEGT. The V segment lost 7 bases and the J segment 1 base; nucleotides outside the gene matches: 9. The CDR3 totals 16 residues. The CDR3 sequence is CASTPPGGASNQPQHF. The CDR3 bases are TGTGCCAGCACCCCACCAGGGGGCGCGAGCAATCAGCCCCAGCATTTT.

This clonotype was seen repeatedly, ten times or more. The V gene is TRBV7-3, the J gene TRBJ2-5; 7 bases match TRBD1. Germline V gene data show CDR1 as SGHTA and CDR2 as FQGTGA. V gave up 1 base and J gave up 6 bases; unmatched junction bases: 5. This CDR3 is built from 14 residues. CDR3 sequence: CASSLKQGSKTQYF. The CDR3 bases are TGTGCCAGCAGCTTAAAACAGGGGTCCAAGACCCAGTACTTC.

This clonotype was recorded many times. A read error is possible here, since a much larger clone lies one base away. This rearrangement joins TRBV6-2 or TRBV6-3 to TRBJ2-2; possibly TRBD1 for D (5 bases). Germline-derived CDR1 and CDR2 are MNHEY and SVGEGT. This CDR3 has 15 amino acids. V shed 2 bases and J shed 5 bases, with 12 bases lying between them. As DNA, the CDR3 is TGTGCCAGCAGTTACGGGCAGGGTTGGACCGGGGAGCTGTTTTTT. It specifies CASSYGQGWTGELFF.

Ten or more counts support this clonotype. The chain couples TRBV6-1 to TRBJ2-7; TRBD1 is a possible D gene (5 bases). Germline assignment: CDR1 MNHNS and CDR2 SASEGT. This CDR3 has 14 residues. Between the trimmed V and J ends, which lost 6 bases and 2 bases, there was a span of 14 bases. Written as DNA, the CDR3 is TGTGCCAGCAGCCTAGACAGTGGAGCCTACGAGCAGTACTTC. This encodes CASSLDSGAYEQYF.